The entry below describes one T cell receptor (beta chain). The antigen remains unidentified. This entry comes from a study of shared clonotypes between healthy human individuals. Notes on the study in general: The diversity represented, both genetic and in exposure history, was limited by few donors. It was observed that 5% to 6.5% of naive CD4 clonotypes were shared across a few donors.

TCRdb keeps only in-frame clones here, not all; method: immunoSEQ multiplex PCR. This table holds about 1 million clones, roughly 75% found once. The germline V gene has CDR1 SGDLS and CDR2 YYNGEE. V shed 5 bases and J 7 bases; nucleotides not matched to a gene: 4. This CDR3 comprises 12 residues. This clonotype was sampled from a man in his late teens or twenties in good health. The chain carries TRBV9 and TRBJ1-2, with 8 bases identical to TRBD1. The specimen was memory CD4+ T cells sorted from blood. As to subset: CD45RA-negative fraction. The CDR3 loop reads CASSGQGGGYTF. CDR3 DNA: TGTGCCAGCAGTGGACAGGGTGGTGGCTACACCTTC.